This is a list of T cell receptor beta chains from one sample in a study of cytomegalovirus exposure and HLA in healthy donors. Only in-frame clones appear in the TCRdb table, and some are missing; sequencing was by immunoSEQ multiplex PCR. Of fewer than 100,000 clones detected, around 70% appear once; the ten largest clones hold 1.2%. The sequenced sample was PBMCs. The receptor source for this set is a female donor in good health and CMV-seronegative. Both conserved end residues are part of each CDR3. The D gene is left open where the match is weak. Clone size is shown for a subset of rows, as once, few, many or a class of expanded clone.

CDR3aa,CDR3nt,v_gene,j_gene,abundance,d_gene
CASSLGGGSSADTQYF,TGTGCCAGCAGCTTAGGTGGCGGGAGTTCCGCAGATACGCAGTATTTT,TRBV11-3,TRBJ2-3,NA,TRBD2
CSVVSGGSEQYF,TGCAGCGTTGTTAGCGGGGGGTCCGAGCAGTACTTC,TRBV29-1,TRBJ2-7,NA,TRBD2
CASADSTIQAFF,TGTGCCAGCGCGGACAGCACAATCCAAGCTTTCTTT,TRBV2,TRBJ1-1,few,NA
CSVGGQDYGYTF,TGCAGCGTAGGGGGACAGGACTATGGCTACACCTTC,TRBV29-1,TRBJ1-2,NA,TRBD1
CASSLALRSGGAMADTQYF,TGTGCCAGCAGCTTAGCGCTAAGGAGTGGGGGGGCTATGGCAGATACGCAGTATTTT,TRBV7-9,TRBJ2-3,NA,NA
CASSADRGDYTF,TGTGCCAGCAGCGCAGACAGGGGGGACTACACCTTC,TRBV7-3,TRBJ1-2,once,TRBD1
CASRASGSSYEQYF,TGTGCCAGCAGGGCCAGCGGGAGTTCCTACGAGCAGTACTTC,TRBV28,TRBJ2-7,NA,TRBD2
CASSGGGSNEKLFF,TGTGCCAGCAGTGGGGGGGGGTCTAATGAAAAACTGTTTTTT,TRBV27,TRBJ1-4,NA,NA
CAWSPPPTSYQETQYF,TGTGCCTGGAGTCCCCCGCCGACTAGCTACCAAGAGACCCAGTACTTC,TRBV30,TRBJ2-5,NA,TRBD2
CASSPRLSQQYF,TGTGCCAGCAGCCCTCGGTTGTCCCAGCAGTACTTC,TRBV7-2,TRBJ2-7,many,NA
CASSLIFGTGNTIYF,TGTGCCAGCAGTTTAATTTTCGGGACTGGAAACACCATATATTTT,TRBV28,TRBJ1-3,NA,NA
CASSRDRNYGYTF,TGCGCCAGCAGCCGGGACAGAAACTATGGCTACACCTTC,TRBV4-3,TRBJ1-2,NA,TRBD1
CASSVAGERITDTQYF,TGTGCCAGCAGCGTAGCCGGGGAGAGAATCACAGATACGCAGTATTTT,TRBV9,TRBJ2-3,NA,NA
CASSKRQGNQPQHF,TGTGCCAGCAGTAAGCGACAGGGAAATCAGCCCCAGCATTTT,TRBV28,TRBJ1-5,NA,TRBD1
CASSYDRSGNQPQHF,TGTGCCAGCAGTTACGACAGGAGCGGCAATCAGCCCCAGCATTTT,TRBV7-2,TRBJ1-5,few,NA
CASSLGGLNTEAFF,TGTGCCAGCAGTTTAGGGGGGTTGAACACTGAAGCTTTCTTT,TRBV28,TRBJ1-1,NA,NA
CASSQDGARSGNEQYF,TGCGCCAGCAGCCAAGATGGGGCGAGGAGCGGGAACGAGCAGTACTTC,TRBV4-1,TRBJ2-7,NA,TRBD2
CTISQDPRDRGQYTEAFF,TGCACCATCAGCCAAGATCCCCGGGACAGGGGGCAATACACTGAAGCTTTCTTT,TRBV1,TRBJ1-1,NA,NA
CSVSDRVSSYEQYF,TGCAGCGTGAGCGACAGGGTAAGCTCCTACGAGCAGTACTTC,TRBV29-1,TRBJ2-7,NA,TRBD1
CASSLGASGLGEKLFF,TGTGCCAGCAGCTTAGGAGCATCGGGGTTAGGGGAAAAACTGTTTTTT,TRBV7-9,TRBJ1-4,few,NA
CASSPKFRVSGNTIYF,TGTGCCAGCAGCCCCAAGTTCCGCGTCTCTGGAAACACCATATATTTT,TRBV7-9,TRBJ1-3,NA,NA
CASRPRTGGTISTNEQFF,TGTGCTAGCAGACCCAGGACAGGAGGGACAATATCGACCAATGAGCAGTTCTTC,TRBV7-7,TRBJ2-1,NA,NA
CASSDPPGGNTDTQYF,TGTGCCAGCAGTGACCCGCCAGGGGGAAACACAGATACGCAGTATTTT,TRBV6-1,TRBJ2-3,NA,TRBD1
CASSLVGGGDQYF,TGTGCCAGCAGCTTAGTGGGCGGGGGGGATCAGTATTTT,TRBV5-4,TRBJ2-3,NA,TRBD2